A single sample gave rise to the 3 T cell receptor beta chains below, sequenced in a study of OX40 agonist ivuxolimab in advanced cancers. Libraries were prepared by immunoSEQ multiplex PCR; TCRdb keeps only in-frame clonotypes and omits some of them. This repertoire shows 50,000 to 65,000 clones, nearly 90% found once; its top ten account for 5%. The specimen was CD4+ or CD8+ T cells sorted from blood, collected in a trial of the OX40 agonist ivuxolimab. The receptors originated from an adult with an advanced solid tumor such as melanoma, head and neck, liver or kidney cancer.

The CDR3 DNA reads as TGTGCCAGCGGTGGGACAGGGGCCCGCACAGATACGCAGTATTTT. It codes for CASGGTGARTDTQYF. The rearrangement joins TRBV27 to TRBJ2-3, with TRBD1 matching 10 bases. The CDR3 extends over 15 amino acids. The J segment lost 1 base and the V segment lost 8 bases, leaving 6 bases of the junction unmatched. In germline, CDR1 is MNHEY, CDR2 SMNVEV (reference sequence).

The chain links TRBV7-8 to TRBJ2-5; TRBD1 might be the D (5 bases). The V gene lost 0 bases and the J gene lost 4 bases, with 18 bases spanning the gap. CDR1 is SGHVS and CDR2 is FQNEAQ in the germline V gene. CDR3 length equals 17 residues. The CDR3 protein is CASSLARVGLQVETQYF. The CDR3 DNA reads as TGTGCCAGCAGCTTAGCCCGCGTGGGGCTTCAGGTAGAGACCCAGTACTTC.

The chain employs TRBV5-1 and TRBJ1-1; D uncertain. The CDR3 sequence is 14 residues long. Deletions cut 0 bases from V and 1 base from J, with 7 bases between. Germline V gene data show CDR1 as SGHRS and CDR2 as YFSETQ. The CDR3 spells CASSLGSQNTEAFF. CDR3 nucleotide sequence: TGCGCCAGCAGCTTGGGAAGCCAGAACACTGAAGCTTTCTTT.